The 28 T cell receptor beta chains below come from one sample, sequenced in a study of T cell repertoires in cytomegalovirus infection. TCRdb recomputed calls from the reads with MiXCR, one row per CDR3 protein. Found here are about 260,000 distinct CDR3 sequences, around 8.7% of them singletons; the top ten hold around 15%. Sequencing was done on a sample of PBMCs. These receptors came from a human donor in good health (CMV status not recorded). Some clones in this sample may be carry-over from other donors' samples.

Details on this clonotype: This may come from a read error, since a much larger clone is one base off. The J gene is TRBJ1-2, the V gene TRBV12-3 or TRBV12-4; 8 bases are a match to TRBD1. The CDR3 sequence is 13 residues long. The trim removed 6 bases at V and 3 bases at J, leaving 3 bases unmatched. DNA of the CDR3: TGTGCCAGCAGCCGCAGGGGGCACTATGGCTACACCTTC. It specifies CASSRRGHYGYTF.

This clonotype appeared many times. This chain connects TRBV28 to TRBJ1-4; the D is unclear. Germline values: CDR1 MDHEN, CDR2 SYDVKM. This CDR3 has 15 residues. Trimming removed 2 bases at V and 5 bases at J, with 12 bases between. The CDR3 region has the DNA TGTGCCAGCAGTTTAGAACGCCGGGAAAATGAAAAACTGTTTTTT. This encodes CASSLERRENEKLFF.

The V gene is TRBV28, the J gene TRBJ2-7; the D gene is possibly TRBD1 (6 bases). V was trimmed by 8 bases and J by 6 bases, leaving 20 bases between them. This CDR3 contains 14 residues. Germline assignment: CDR1 MDHEN and CDR2 SYDVKM. CDR3 protein: CASAWAQEGGEQYF. The DNA for the CDR3 is TGTGCCAGCGCGTGGGCCCAAGAAGGGGGCGAGCAGTACTTC.

This sequence joins TRBV5-1 and TRBJ1-6, with 8 bases fitting TRBD1. This CDR3 is 15 amino acids long. Trimming cost V 3 bases and J 7 bases; bases outside gene matches: 6. Germline values: CDR1 SGHRS, CDR2 YFSETQ. For the CDR3, the DNA is TGCGCCAGCAGCTCGATGACAGGGGAAAATTCACCCCTCCACTTT. Its translation: CASSSMTGENSPLHF.

This clonotype was recorded many times. CDR3: CASSSRGLASMGSYNEQFF. In DNA form, the CDR3 reads TGTGCCAGCAGCTCCCGGGGACTAGCCTCTATGGGCTCCTACAATGAGCAGTTCTTC. The gene calls are TRBV7-8 and TRBJ2-1; 9 nucleotides line up with TRBD2. Germline values: CDR1 SGHVS, CDR2 FQNEAQ. The CDR3 is 19 amino acids. Trimming removed 4 bases from V and 0 bases from J; junction bases left unmatched: 13.

At least ten counts were recorded for this clonotype. The chain links TRBV7-2 to TRBJ2-7; D is possibly TRBD2 (6 bases). Germline V gene sequence: CDR1 SGHTA, CDR2 FQGNSA. CDR3 length: 14 amino acids. Trimming pared 4 bases from V and 5 bases from J, leaving 15 bases between. The CDR3 is CASSSTRELHEQYF. Here the CDR3 DNA reads TGTGCCAGCAGCTCCACCCGGGAGTTACACGAGCAGTACTTC.

This clonotype was seen a handful of times. The gene calls are TRBV12-3 or TRBV12-4 and TRBJ2-2; D gene ambiguous. With 5 bases removed from V and 6 bases from J, the gap between germline ends came to 7 bases. CDR3 length: 12 amino acids. The CDR3: CASSPEAGELFF. DNA of the CDR3: TGTGCCAGCAGTCCCGAGGCCGGGGAGCTGTTTTTT.

This clonotype has more than one count but fewer than ten. The rearrangement links TRBV18 to TRBJ2-1; 8 bases are a match to TRBD2. Germline values: CDR1 KGHSH, CDR2 LQKENI. The CDR3 runs 15 residues. J lost 5 bases, V lost 2 bases, and 5 bases had no gene match. The CDR3 sequence is CASSPAGGYNNEQFF. Here the CDR3 DNA reads TGTGCCAGCTCACCAGCGGGGGGCTATAACAATGAGCAGTTCTTC.

This clonotype was detected ten times or more. The CDR3 sequence is CASSLELTGVVSQPQHF. CDR3 nucleotide sequence: TGTGCCAGCAGTTTAGAACTCACAGGGGTTGTGAGTCAGCCCCAGCATTTT. The V gene is TRBV12-3 or TRBV12-4, the J gene TRBJ1-5, with 7 nucleotides matching TRBD1. CDR3 length: 17 amino acids. J lost 6 bases, V lost 1 base, and 12 bases had no gene match.

This clonotype was observed once. The chain joins TRBV30 to TRBJ1-3, with a weak D call TRBD1 (5 bases). V dropped 3 bases and J dropped 1 base, with 7 bases sitting between them. CDR1 is GTSNPN and CDR2 is SVGIG in the germline V gene (reference sequence). The CDR3 spans 13 residues. CDR3 loop: CAWSAGSGNTIYF. The DNA of the CDR3 is TGTGCCTGGAGCGCAGGGTCTGGAAACACCATATATTTT.

The table lists this clonotype with many counts. The chain is built from TRBV7-2 and TRBJ1-1; no definite D call. V lost 5 bases, J lost 7 bases, and 14 bases lay in between. The CDR3 consists of 13 residues. Germline values: CDR1 SGHTA, CDR2 FQGNSA. The CDR3 loop is CASSPAVPLEAFF. CDR3 nucleotide sequence: TGTGCCAGCAGCCCCGCGGTCCCTCTTGAAGCTTTCTTT.

This chain uses TRBV15 with TRBJ1-5; tentatively, D is TRBD1 (6 bases). CDR3 length equals 14 residues. Germline V CDR1 and CDR2: LNHNV, YYDKDF (reference sequence). Deletions cut 0 bases from V and 6 bases from J, with 9 bases between. CDR3 in DNA: TGTGCCACCAGCAGAGAGGACAGAGGTCAGCCCCAGCATTTT. Translating gives CATSREDRGQPQHF.

This clonotype was seen at least ten times. The genes are TRBV6-2 or TRBV6-3 and TRBJ1-6, with D maybe TRBD1 (6 bases). Germline V gene sequence: CDR1 MNHEY, CDR2 SVGEGT. The CDR3 runs 13 residues. The V end was cut by 2 bases, the J end by 10 bases, with 9 bases between. The CDR3 sequence is CASSYGTTSPLHF. The CDR3 DNA sequence: TGTGCCAGCAGTTACGGGACAACCTCACCCCTCCACTTT.

This clonotype has just a few counts. The gene calls are TRBV7-9 and TRBJ1-1; 9 nucleotides match TRBD1. The CDR3 spans 14 residues. Germline V gene sequence: CDR1 SEHNR, CDR2 FQNEAQ (reference sequence). Trimming took 4 bases from V and 4 from J; bases not matched to a gene: 4. CDR3 in DNA: TGTGCCAGCAGCTATCCGACAGGGGGCACTGAAGCTTTCTTT. It yields the protein CASSYPTGGTEAFF.

This clonotype came up once. The V gene is TRBV7-2, the J gene TRBJ2-2; D gene unclear. CDR1 is SGHTA and CDR2 is FQGNSA in the germline V gene. Between the trimmed V and J ends, which lost 3 bases and 9 bases, there was a span of 11 bases. CDR3 length equals 13 residues. CDR3 DNA sequence: TGTGCCAGCAGCTTCAACACGCCGTGGGAGCTGTTTTTT. Its protein product is CASSFNTPWELFF.

This clonotype was picked up a small number of times. The gene calls are TRBV5-1 and TRBJ2-5; D is unresolved. The CDR3 loop spans 15 amino acids. The germline CDR1 and CDR2 sequences are SGHRS and YFSETQ. The germline V and J ends were trimmed by 0 bases and 1 base, with 10 bases remaining between them. CDR3 coding DNA: TGCGCCAGCAGCTTGGATCTGACCCTCCAAGAGACCCAGTACTTC. It yields the protein CASSLDLTLQETQYF.

This chain connects TRBV29-1 to TRBJ2-7; possible D gene TRBD1, 5 bases. In germline, CDR1 is SQVTM, CDR2 ANQGSEA. V lost 2 bases, J lost 7 bases, and 15 bases lay in between. The CDR3 is made up of 13 amino acids. In DNA, the CDR3 is TGCAGCGTTGAACGGGCAGGGTTAAGGGAGCAGTACTTC. This codes for CSVERAGLREQYF.

J is TRBJ2-1 and V is TRBV5-1, with 9 positions matching TRBD1. Per germline, CDR1 SGHRS and CDR2 YFSETQ. Trimming removed 5 bases from V and 7 bases from J; junction bases left unmatched: 7. The CDR3 spans 14 residues. CDR3 loop: CASSRSGTGNEQFF. The CDR3 region has the DNA TGCGCCAGCAGTCGGAGCGGGACAGGGAATGAGCAGTTCTTC.

CDR3 DNA: TGCAGCGTTGGGAGGCAAGGGGGAACCTACAATGAGCAGTTCTTC. This encodes CSVGRQGGTYNEQFF. The J gene is TRBJ2-1, the V gene TRBV29-1; D might be TRBD1 (6 bases). The germline gives CDR1 SQVTM, CDR2 ANQGSEA. With 4 bases removed from V and 2 bases from J, the gap between germline ends came to 15 bases. The CDR3 covers 15 residues.

This clonotype came up many times. J is TRBJ1-1 and V is TRBV7-2; 7 bases line up with TRBD1. The germline V gene encodes CDR1 SGHTA and CDR2 FQGNSA. With V trimmed by 5 bases and J by 10 bases, 10 bases remained unmatched. CDR3 length: 13 amino acids. CDR3 in DNA: TGTGCCAGCAGCACCCCCGGGACAGCGGTAGCTTTCTTT. Translating it yields CASSTPGTAVAFF.

The sample holds a few counts of this clonotype. This chain joins TRBV7-8 and TRBJ1-1; D is perhaps TRBD1 (6 bases). The germline gives CDR1 SGHVS, CDR2 FQNEAQ. The length of the CDR3 is 14 residues. V was pared by 5 bases and J by 5 bases, with 15 bases between. In nucleotides, the CDR3 is TGTGCCAGCAGCCCCCCCACAGGGAGAACTGAAGCTTTCTTT. Protein: CASSPPTGRTEAFF.

This clonotype was counted many times. The chain has TRBV6-8 and TRBJ1-2; D uncertain. V was cut by 2 bases and J by 2 bases, with 6 bases left in between. Germline CDR1 is MNHGY and CDR2 is SAAAGT. The CDR3 covers 13 residues. The CDR3 reads CASSYEGNYGYTF. As DNA, the CDR3 is TGTGCCAGCAGTTACGAGGGCAACTATGGCTACACCTTC.

The CDR3 nucleotides read TGTGCCAGTAGTATAGATAGGGCAGGGGAGGCTTTCTTT. Residues: CASSIDRAGEAFF. The chain recombines TRBV19 with TRBJ1-1; D perhaps matches TRBD1 (6 bases). The V gene lost 0 bases and the J gene lost 11 bases, with 13 bases spanning the gap. The CDR3 extends over 13 amino acids. The germline V gene encodes CDR1 LNHDA and CDR2 SQIVND (reference sequence).

This clonotype was seen only a few times. This chain links TRBV29-1 with TRBJ1-2, with D possibly matching TRBD1 (5 bases). Trimming took off 3 bases at V and 2 bases at J, with 10 bases between the two ends. This CDR3 spans 13 amino acids. The V gene's germline CDR1 is SQVTM and CDR2 ANQGSEA. This CDR3 reads CSVESKGNYGYTF. The CDR3 DNA reads as TGCAGCGTTGAGTCGAAGGGGAACTATGGCTACACCTTC.

The rearrangement links TRBV28 to TRBJ2-4; 10 nucleotides line up with TRBD1. Germline CDR1 and CDR2: MDHEN and SYDVKM. Trimming removed 4 bases from V and 0 bases from J; junction bases left unmatched: 6. The CDR3 extends over 17 amino acids. The CDR3 spells CASSSPGQGLAKNIQYF. The CDR3 DNA reads as TGTGCCAGCAGTTCGCCGGGACAGGGGTTAGCCAAAAACATTCAGTACTTC.

This clonotype was counted ten times or more. The chain uses TRBV7-2 and TRBJ2-7, with D hard to call. V was clipped by 1 base and J by 1 base, with 11 bases between them. CDR3 length: 15 amino acids. The germline V gene has CDR1 SGHTA and CDR2 FQGNSA. The CDR3 loop reads CASSLGAATSYEQYF. The CDR3, as DNA: TGTGCCAGCAGCTTAGGGGCAGCAACTTCCTACGAGCAGTACTTC.

This clonotype has a count of ten or more. The rearrangement uses TRBV5-4 and TRBJ2-1; D gene unclear. Germline lookup yields CDR1 SGHNT and CDR2 YYREEE (reference sequence). Trimming took off 4 bases at V and 4 bases at J, with 15 bases between the two ends. The CDR3 has 15 amino acids. The CDR3, as DNA: TGTGCCAGCAGCCCCAAGGGTGGGCTTTACAATGAGCAGTTCTTC. Translating it yields CASSPKGGLYNEQFF.

In this sample, this clonotype turned up a few times. The CDR3 bases are TGTGCCAGCAGTCTGGGACTAGCGGGCCTGGAGACCCAGTACTTC. It is translated as CASSLGLAGLETQYF. The chain joins TRBV6-2 or TRBV6-3 to TRBJ2-5, with 12 bases matching TRBD2. Germline CDR1 reads MNHEY; CDR2 reads SVGEGT. Germline trimming cut 5 bases from V and 5 bases from J; bases unmatched to any gene: 6. The CDR3 sequence is 15 residues long.